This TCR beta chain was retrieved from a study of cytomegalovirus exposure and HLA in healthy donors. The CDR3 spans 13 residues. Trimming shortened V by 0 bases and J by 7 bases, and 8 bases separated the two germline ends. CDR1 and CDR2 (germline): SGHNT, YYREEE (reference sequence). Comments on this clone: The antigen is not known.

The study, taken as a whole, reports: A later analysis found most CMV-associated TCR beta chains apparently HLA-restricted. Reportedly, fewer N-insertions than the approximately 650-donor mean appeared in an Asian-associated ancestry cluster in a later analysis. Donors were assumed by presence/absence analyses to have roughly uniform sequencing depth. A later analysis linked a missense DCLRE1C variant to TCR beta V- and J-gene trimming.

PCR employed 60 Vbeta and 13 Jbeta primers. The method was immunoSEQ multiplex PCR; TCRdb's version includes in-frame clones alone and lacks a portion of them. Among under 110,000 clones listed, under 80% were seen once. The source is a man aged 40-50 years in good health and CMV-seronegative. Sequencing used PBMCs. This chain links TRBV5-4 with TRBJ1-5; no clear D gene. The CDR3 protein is CASSLAPGQPQHF. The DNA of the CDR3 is TGTGCCAGCAGCTTGGCCCCGGGACAGCCCCAGCATTTT.